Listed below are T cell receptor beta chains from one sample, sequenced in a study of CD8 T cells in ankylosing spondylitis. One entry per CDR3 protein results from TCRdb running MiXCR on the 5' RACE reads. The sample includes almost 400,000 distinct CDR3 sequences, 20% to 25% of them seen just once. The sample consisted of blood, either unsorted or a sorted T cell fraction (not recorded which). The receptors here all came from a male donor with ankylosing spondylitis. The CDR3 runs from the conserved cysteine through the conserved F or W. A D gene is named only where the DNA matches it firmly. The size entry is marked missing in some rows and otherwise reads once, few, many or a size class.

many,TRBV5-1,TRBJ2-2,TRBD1,CASSLEGTGFTGELFF,TGCGCCAGCAGCTTGGAGGGGACAGGGTTCACCGGGGAGCTGTTTTTT
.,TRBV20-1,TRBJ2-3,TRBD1,CSAPGAGTGADTQYF,TGCAGTGCTCCCGGCGCCGGGACAGGGGCAGATACGCAGTATTTT
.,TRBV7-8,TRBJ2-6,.,CASSPPWLASGANVLTF,TGTGCCAGCAGCCCCCCCTGGCTAGCGTCCGGGGCCAACGTCCTGACTTTC
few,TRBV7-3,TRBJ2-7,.,CASSPGTQTYEQYF,TGTGCCAGCAGTCCCGGGACCCAAACCTACGAGCAGTACTTC
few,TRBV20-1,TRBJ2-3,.,CSATRGDTQYF,TGCAGTGCGACCCGGGGGGATACGCAGTATTTT
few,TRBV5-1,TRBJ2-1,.,CASSLPTDSYLDHYNEQFF,TGCGCCAGCAGCTTGCCAACTGACTCCTATCTCGACCATTACAATGAGCAGTTCTTC
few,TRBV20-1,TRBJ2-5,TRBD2,CSARPSGRVGTQYF,TGCAGTGCTAGACCTAGCGGGAGGGTAGGGACCCAGTACTTC
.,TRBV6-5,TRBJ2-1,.,CASSYRDPLRNEQFF,TGTGCCAGCAGTTACCGGGACCCCCTTCGGAATGAGCAGTTCTTC
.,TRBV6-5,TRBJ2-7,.,CASSYSTEQYF,TGTGCCAGCAGTTACTCGACCGAGCAGTACTTC
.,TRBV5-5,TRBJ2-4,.,CASSPAVVLNIQYF,TGTGCCAGCAGCCCGGCAGTGGTCCTAAACATTCAGTACTTC
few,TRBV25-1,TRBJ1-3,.,CASSAPGVLSSGNTIYF,TGTGCCAGCAGTGCGCCGGGGGTGCTGAGCTCTGGAAACACCATATATTTT
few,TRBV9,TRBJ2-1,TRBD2,CASSVDNSGRWYNEQFF,TGTGCCAGCAGCGTAGATAATAGCGGGAGGTGGTACAATGAGCAGTTCTTC
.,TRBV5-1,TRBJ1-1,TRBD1,CASASQGAHDTEAFF,TGCGCCAGCGCAAGTCAGGGGGCGCATGACACTGAAGCTTTCTTT
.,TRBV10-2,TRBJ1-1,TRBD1,CASRTGTAHTEAFF,TGCGCCAGCAGGACCGGGACAGCACACACTGAAGCTTTCTTT
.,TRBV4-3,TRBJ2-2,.,CASSPTDLNTGELFF,TGCGCCAGCAGCCCGACAGATCTGAACACCGGGGAGCTGTTTTTT
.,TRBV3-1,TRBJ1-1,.,CASSPDSSPAEAFF,TGTGCCAGCAGCCCGGACAGTTCCCCGGCTGAAGCTTTCTTT
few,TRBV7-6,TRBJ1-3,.,CASSLVGSSGNTIYF,TGTGCCAGCAGCTTAGTAGGCAGCTCTGGAAACACCATATATTTT
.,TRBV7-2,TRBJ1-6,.,CASSLAGANSPLHF,TGTGCCAGCAGCTTAGCGGGGGCAAATTCACCCCTCCACTTT
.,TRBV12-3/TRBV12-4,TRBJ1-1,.,CASSLNGRMNTEAFF,TGTGCCAGCAGTTTAAACGGGAGAATGAACACTGAAGCTTTCTTT
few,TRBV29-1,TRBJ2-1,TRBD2,CSSAGLAGGPSFDEQFF,TGCAGCTCCGCCGGGCTAGCGGGAGGGCCGTCATTCGATGAGCAGTTCTTC
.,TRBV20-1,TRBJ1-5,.,CSARKGSGWGGSNQPQHF,TGCAGTGCGAGAAAGGGTTCAGGGTGGGGAGGGAGCAATCAGCCCCAGCATTTT
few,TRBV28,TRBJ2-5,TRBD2,CASSTIATGTSEETQYF,TGTGCCAGCAGTACTATAGCCACCGGGACTAGCGAAGAGACCCAGTACTTC
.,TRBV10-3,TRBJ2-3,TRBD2,CAIQELAVTDTQYF,TGTGCCATCCAAGAACTAGCGGTCACAGATACGCAGTATTTT
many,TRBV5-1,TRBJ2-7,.,CASSPLGGTYEQYF,TGCGCCAGCAGCCCCCTTGGGGGTACCTACGAGCAGTACTTC
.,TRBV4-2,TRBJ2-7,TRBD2,CASSQDGGGNPYEQYF,TGTGCCAGCAGCCAAGATGGCGGGGGGAACCCCTACGAGCAGTACTTC
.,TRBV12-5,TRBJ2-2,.,CASGLFLANTGELFF,TGTGCTAGTGGTTTGTTTTTAGCGAACACCGGGGAGCTGTTTTTT
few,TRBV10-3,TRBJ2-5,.,CAISEVYASDQETQYF,TGTGCCATCAGTGAGGTTTATGCCAGCGACCAAGAGACCCAGTACTTC
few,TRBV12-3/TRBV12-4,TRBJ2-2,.,CASRNREIGELFF,TGTGCCAGCAGGAACAGGGAGATCGGGGAGCTGTTTTTT
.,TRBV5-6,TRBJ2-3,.,CASRLGSSGGDPDTQYF,TGTGCCAGCAGGCTGGGGTCTTCAGGGGGGGATCCAGATACGCAGTATTTT
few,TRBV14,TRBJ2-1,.,CASSRVWEQFF,TGTGCCAGCAGCCGCGTCTGGGAGCAGTTCTTC
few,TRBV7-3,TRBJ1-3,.,CASSSTPSHGNTIYF,TGTGCCAGCAGCTCGACACCCTCGCACGGAAACACCATATATTTT
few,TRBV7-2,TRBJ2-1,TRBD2,CASSWTSGSLYEQFF,TGTGCCAGCAGCTGGACTAGCGGGAGTTTATATGAGCAGTTCTTC
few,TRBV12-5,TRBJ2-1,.,CASGLVLTGLGVNNEQFF,TGTGCTAGTGGTTTGGTACTAACAGGTTTGGGGGTAAACAATGAGCAGTTCTTC
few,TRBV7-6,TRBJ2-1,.,CASSRDTSSYNEQFF,TGTGCCAGCAGCAGAGACACGAGCTCCTACAATGAGCAGTTCTTC
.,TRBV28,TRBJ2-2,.,CASRYLLVTGELFF,TGTGCCAGCAGATACCTACTAGTGACCGGGGAGCTGTTTTTT
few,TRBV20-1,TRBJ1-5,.,CSATRAPNSNQPQHF,TGCAGTGCAACCCGGGCCCCAAATAGCAATCAGCCCCAGCATTTT
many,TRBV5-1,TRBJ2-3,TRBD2,CASSSGTRKDTQYF,TGCGCCAGCAGCTCCGGGACTAGGAAAGATACGCAGTATTTT
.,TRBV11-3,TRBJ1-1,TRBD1,CATRQGADTEAFF,TGTGCCACTAGACAGGGGGCGGACACTGAAGCTTTCTTT